The clone carrying this T cell receptor (beta chain) was counted a few times. Unique molecular identifiers were attached to individual cDNA molecules. Each CDR3 protein gets one entry after TCRdb re-called the 5' RACE reads with MiXCR. Counted here are 120,000 or so distinct CDR3 sequences, roughly an eighth occurring once; the ten biggest clones make up 3% to 4.5%. The source of the sample is a study of early T cells in non-severe SARS-CoV-2 infection. The sequence derives from an adult who was a healthcare worker with PCR-confirmed SARS-CoV-2 infection or an uninfected control (not recorded which). The sequencing here drew on whole blood, taken at baseline.

CDR3 bases: TGTGCCAGTAGTAGGGGACGGACCTCTGGGGCCAACGTCCTGACTTTC. It specifies CASSRGRTSGANVLTF. The V gene is TRBV19, the J gene TRBJ2-6; D assignment may be TRBD1 or TRBD2 (5 bases each). Trimming shortened V by 4 bases and J by 0 bases, and 10 bases separated the two germline ends. This CDR3 contains 16 residues. The germline V gene has CDR1 LNHDA and CDR2 SQIVND (reference sequence). The complete variable domain, with remaining parts taken from reference TRBV19 and TRBJ2-6, reads DGGITQSPKYLFRKEGQNVTLSCEQNLNHDAMYWYRQDPGQGLRLIYYSQIVNDFQKGDIAEGYSVSREKKESFPLTVTSAQKNPTAFYLCASSRGRTSGANVLTFGAGSRLTVL.